Below, 17 T cell receptor beta chains from the same sample are listed, as sequenced in a study of T cell responses to AZD1222 COVID-19 vaccine. Produced via immunoSEQ multiplex PCR; TCRdb's table is partial and in-frame only. The table shows 20,000 to 25,000 clones, with less than 85% occurring only once. Material: peripheral blood, obtained on day 0 of AZD1222 vaccination. The receptor set was obtained from an adult in good health.

V and J are TRBV19 and TRBJ2-7; tentatively, D is TRBD1 (6 bases). This CDR3 contains 13 residues. V shed 6 bases and J shed 4 bases, with 13 bases lying between them. Per the germline V gene, CDR1 is LNHDA and CDR2 is SQIVND (reference sequence). The CDR3 sequence: CASRGRGGYEQYF. CDR3 sequence (DNA): TGTGCCAGTAGAGGGCGAGGGGGATACGAGCAGTACTTC. The full variable domain, completed using reference TRBV19 and TRBJ2-7, is DGGITQSPKYLFRKEGQNVTLSCEQNLNHDAMYWYRQDPGQGLRLIYYSQIVNDFQKGDIAEGYSVSREKKESFPLTVTSAQKNPTAFYLCASRGRGGYEQYFGPGTRLTVT.

The V and J genes are TRBV10-1 and TRBJ1-5, with TRBD1 as a possible D gene (6 bases). V was pared by 2 bases and J by 0 bases, with 23 bases between. Germline CDR1 WNHNN, CDR2 SYGVQD (reference sequence). The CDR3 length is 20 residues. The CDR3: CASSETPRGLGIYSNQPQHF. Written as DNA, the CDR3 is TGCGCCAGCAGTGAGACCCCGAGGGGGTTGGGTATCTATAGCAATCAGCCCCAGCATTTT.

The chain joins TRBV4-3 to TRBJ1-3; D perhaps matches TRBD1 (5 bases). The CDR3 length is 21 residues. CDR1 is LGHNA, CDR2 YSLEER, per germline. The V end was cut by 0 bases, the J end by 0 bases, with 24 bases between. DNA of the CDR3: TGCGCCAGCAGCCAAGAACCGCCGGGACTTCGTCCGCTCAACTCTGGAAACACCATATATTTT. As protein: CASSQEPPGLRPLNSGNTIYF.

The CDR3 loop reads CASSQPGLVINEQFF. In nucleotides, the CDR3 is TGTGCCAGCAGCCAGCCGGGACTAGTGATCAATGAGCAGTTCTTC. This sequence joins TRBV28 and TRBJ2-1; 8 positions match TRBD2. The germline V gene encodes CDR1 MDHEN and CDR2 SYDVKM. This CDR3 is built from 15 residues. J lost 6 bases, V lost 6 bases, and 10 bases had no gene match.

The V gene is TRBV9, the J gene TRBJ1-2; D not certain. V was trimmed by 4 bases and J by 2 bases, leaving 12 bases between them. The CDR3 length is 14 residues. Germline CDR1 and CDR2: SGDLS and YYNGEE. CDR3 region: CASSPREGNYGYTF. The CDR3 region has the DNA TGTGCCAGCAGCCCTCGTGAAGGAAACTATGGCTACACCTTC. Drawing the rest from reference TRBV9 and TRBJ1-2, the complete variable domain is DSGVTQTPKHLITATGQRVTLRCSPRSGDLSVYWYQQSLDQGLQFLIQYYNGEERAKGNILERFSAQQFPDLHSELNLSSLELGDSALYFCASSPREGNYGYTFGSGTRLTVV.

The V and J genes are TRBV3-1 (or the pseudogene TRBV3-2) and TRBJ2-2; 8 bases map to TRBD2. The CDR3 has 15 amino acids. Germline loops: CDR1 LGHDT, CDR2 YNNKEL (reference sequence). J was trimmed by 6 bases and V by 5 bases; bases with no gene match: 8. As DNA, the CDR3 is TGTGCCAGCAGCATACTACCGGGGGGGTCCGGGGAGCTGTTTTTT. Translation: CASSILPGGSGELFF.

This chain joins TRBV9 and TRBJ2-2; TRBD2 aligns across 11 bases. This CDR3 has 15 residues. Germline V gene data show CDR1 as SGDLS and CDR2 as YYNGEE. Losses at the gene ends were 5 bases for V and 7 bases for J; bases not matched to a gene: 7. In DNA form, the CDR3 reads TGTGCCAGCAGTGCGACTAGCGGGGTCGGCGGGGAGCTGTTTTTT. This codes for CASSATSGVGGELFF.

V gene TRBV3-1 (or the pseudogene TRBV3-2) combines with J gene TRBJ2-1; D is uncertain. Germline CDR1 is LGHDT and CDR2 is YNNKEL (reference sequence). This CDR3 has 12 amino acids. Trimming left V 5 bases short and J 14 bases short, with 16 bases between. The CDR3 DNA follows: TGTGCCAGCAGCTCCTGGACCAATATGAAGTTCTTC. This gives the protein CASSSWTNMKFF.

V usage is TRBV3-1 (or the pseudogene TRBV3-2) and J usage is TRBJ2-7, with a weak D call TRBD1 (6 bases). V lost 6 bases to trimming and J lost 9 bases, with 21 bases between them. Germline lookup yields CDR1 LGHDT and CDR2 YNNKEL (reference sequence). This CDR3 is 14 amino acids long. DNA of the CDR3: TGTGCCAGCAGTCAAAACGTCCAGGGGTCTGGGCAGTACTTC. This gives the protein CASSQNVQGSGQYF.

The chain is built from TRBV21-1 and TRBJ2-7; the DNA was not compared with TRBD2, the D call given in the table. TRBV21-1 is shown as a pseudogene. The CDR3 loop spans 16 amino acids. The CDR3 nucleotides are TGTGCCAGCAGCAAAGTGGTAGCTAGCGGCCCAAGCGGGCAGTACTTC. It translates to CASSKVVASGPSGQYF.

V usage is TRBV7-9 and J usage is TRBJ2-2; tentatively, D is TRBD1 or TRBD2 (5 bases each). CDR3 length: 15 amino acids. CDR1 is SEHNR and CDR2 is FQNEAQ in the germline V gene (reference sequence). The V end was cut by 5 bases, the J end by 8 bases, with 18 bases between. The CDR3 nucleotides are TGTGCCAGCAGCCTGGTGATGGGGGATACTGGGGAGCTGTTTTTT. Translating it yields CASSLVMGDTGELFF.

The chain carries TRBV11-3 and TRBJ1-3; D call uncertain. Germline CDR1 SGHNT, CDR2 YENEEA. The CDR3 spans 17 residues. Trimming left V 3 bases short and J 1 base short, with 16 bases between. CDR3 DNA sequence: TGTGCCAGCAGCTTCCGACAAAGGGAGCGATCTGGAAACACCATATATTTT. Translating gives CASSFRQRERSGNTIYF. Supplemented by reference TRBV11-3 and TRBJ1-3, the full variable domain reads EAGVVQSPRYKIIEKKQPVAFWCNPISGHNTLYWYLQNLGQGPELLIRYENEEAVDDSQLPKDRFSAERLKGVDSTLKIQPAELGDSAVYLCASSFRQRERSGNTIYFGEGSWLTVV.

CDR3 protein: CASSQVLGTSEAFF. CDR3 sequence (DNA): TGCGCCAGCAGCCAAGTACTGGGGACATCCGAAGCTTTCTTT. V gene TRBV4-1 combines with J gene TRBJ1-1, with D perhaps TRBD1 (6 bases). The V and J ends lost 1 base and 8 bases respectively, with 14 bases between them. The length of the CDR3 is 14 residues. Germline V lookup: CDR1 MGHRA, CDR2 YSYEKL.

The chain is built from TRBV7-2 and TRBJ2-5; perhaps TRBD1 as D (6 bases). CDR1 and CDR2 (germline): SGHTA, FQGNSA. V shed 4 bases and J shed 4 bases, with 16 bases lying between them. This CDR3 is built from 15 residues. This CDR3 reads CASSSTGQPAETQYF. In DNA, the CDR3 is TGTGCCAGCAGCTCTACGGGACAACCCGCAGAGACCCAGTACTTC. Looking up the rest from reference TRBV7-2 and TRBJ2-5 gives the full variable domain: GAGVSQSPSNKVTEKGKDVELRCDPISGHTALYWYRQSLGQGLEFLIYFQGNSAPDKSGLPSDRFSAERTGGSVSTLTIQRTQQEDSAVYLCASSSTGQPAETQYFGPGTRLLVL.

The V call is TRBV28, the J call TRBJ1-2; D unresolved. V gave up 4 bases and J gave up 6 bases, with 6 bases separating them. CDR1 and CDR2 (germline): MDHEN, SYDVKM. CDR3 length: 11 amino acids. The CDR3 spells CASSSRNGYTF. The CDR3 DNA is TGTGCCAGCAGTTCCAGGAATGGCTACACCTTC.

A few counts support this clone. The V gene is TRBV6-5, the J gene TRBJ1-6; D ambiguous. V was cut by 6 bases and J by 7 bases, with 13 bases left in between. Germline V CDR1 and CDR2: MNHEY, SVGAGI. The CDR3 runs to 14 residues. As DNA, the CDR3 is TGTGCCAGCAGCACCGATGACTGGAATTCACCCCTCCACTTT. Translated: CASSTDDWNSPLHF.

V usage is TRBV28 and J usage is TRBJ1-2; D is uncertain. The CDR3 runs 11 residues. Germline CDR1 and CDR2: MDHEN and SYDVKM. Trimming removed 5 bases from V and 8 bases from J, with 9 bases in between. CDR3 sequence: CASSTPWGYTF. DNA for the CDR3: TGTGCCAGCAGTACCCCTTGGGGCTACACCTTC.